One and the same sample provided the 22 T cell receptor beta chains below, sequenced in a study of blood T cells in healthy people across ages. Primed by a sample-barcoded 5' primer and a J-beta primer mix, a second PCR proceeded for 7 to 11 cycles. TCRdb reprocessed the 5' RACE reads with MiXCR, giving one entry per CDR3 protein. Among about 640,000 distinct CDR3 sequences listed, 58% were seen once. Sequenced: blood. Source of these receptors: a man in his sixties in good health.

Worth noting for this clonotype: The CDR3 end shows no conserved phenylalanine or tryptophan, and so a read error is likely. Because the CDR3's place on the DNA is in doubt, the DNA is left out and the CDR3 is given as listed by TCRdb. The chain combines TRBV4-1 with TRBJ2-1; no DNA check was done on the table's D call, TRBD1. CDR1 and CDR2 (germline): MGHRA, YSYEKL. The CDR3 comprises 18 residues, both ends counted. Here the CDR3 reads CASSQGTGTVNYSYTFGS.

The rearrangement links TRBV5-1 to TRBJ2-1, with 8 bases that match TRBD2. The J segment lost 4 bases and the V segment lost 4 bases, leaving 7 bases of the junction unmatched. This CDR3 spans 15 amino acids. CDR1 is SGHRS, CDR2 YFSETQ, per germline. The CDR3 DNA follows: TGCGCCAGCAGCAGCGGGACTAGTATGTACAATGAGCAGTTCTTC. Protein: CASSSGTSMYNEQFF.

Details on this clonotype: A much larger clone lies a single base off, so this may be a read error. The gene calls are TRBV7-2 and TRBJ2-5; D unresolved. V lost 4 bases to trimming and J lost 3 bases, with 9 bases between them. This CDR3 region has 13 residues. Germline CDR1 and CDR2: SGHTA and FQGNSA. CDR3 coding DNA: TGTGCCAGCAGCTGCGCCGCGGAAGAGACCCAGTACTTC. As protein: CASSCAAEETQYF. The variable domain in full, with the rest retrieved from reference TRBV7-2 and TRBJ2-5, is GAGVSQSPSNKVTEKGKDVELRCDPISGHTALYWYRQSLGQGLEFLIYFQGNSAPDKSGLPSDRFSAERTGGSVSTLTIQRTQQEDSAVYLCASSCAAEETQYFGPGTRLLVL.

This clonotype was picked up one time. The V and J genes are TRBV28 and TRBJ1-6, with a weak D call TRBD1 (5 bases). The CDR3 has 12 amino acids. The germline V and J ends were trimmed by 8 bases and 10 bases, with 12 bases remaining between them. Germline CDR1 and CDR2: MDHEN and SYDVKM. The CDR3 nucleotides read TGTGCCAGCGGAGCAGGGAGCTCACCCCTCCACTTT. Translated, it gives CASGAGSSPLHF.

Concerning this clonotype itself: Sequence at one end of the junction differs from germline and may be a read error. The rearrangement uses TRBV20-1 and TRBJ1-5; possible D gene TRBD1, 5 bases. Germline-derived CDR1 and CDR2 are DFQATT and SNEGSKA (reference sequence). The CDR3 contains 16 residues. For the CDR3, the DNA is TGCGGTGCTAGAGAGGGGCAGGTGAGGGCTAATCAGCCCCAGCATTTT. It is translated as CGAREGQVRANQPQHF.

This sequence joins TRBV12-5 and TRBJ2-5, with 8 bases identical to TRBD1. The CDR3 spans 14 residues. The trim removed 5 bases at V and 2 bases at J, leaving 4 bases unmatched. Germline CDR1 and CDR2: LGHNT and FRNRAP. This chain's CDR3 is CASGPRQGQETQYF. The DNA of the CDR3 is TGTGCTAGTGGTCCCCGACAGGGGCAAGAGACCCAGTACTTC.

The chain recombines TRBV12-3 or TRBV12-4 with TRBJ2-3; D not certain. This CDR3 spans 14 amino acids. Trimming removed 6 bases at V and 0 bases at J, with 10 bases between. CDR3 sequence: CASSHMDSTDTQYF. CDR3 DNA sequence: TGTGCCAGCAGCCACATGGACAGCACAGATACGCAGTATTTT.

Many counts were recorded for this clonotype. The chain links TRBV20-1 to TRBJ2-7; weak D call: TRBD2 (7 bases). Germline CDR1 and CDR2: DFQATT and SNEGSKA (reference sequence). V lost 2 bases to trimming and J lost 4 bases, with 12 bases between them. The CDR3 loop spans 13 amino acids. CDR3 nucleotides: TGCAGTGCTAGAAGGGGGGGGCGGTACGAGCAGTACTTC. It encodes CSARRGGRYEQYF.

The V and J genes are TRBV4-2 and TRBJ2-2; D tentatively fits TRBD1 or TRBD2 (6 bases each). Trimming shortened V by 1 base and J by 0 bases, and 12 bases separated the two germline ends. This CDR3 has 17 amino acids. CDR1 is LGHNA and CDR2 is YNFKEQ in the germline V gene. The DNA of the CDR3 is TGTGCCAGCAGCCAAGGGTCGGGGGCGTCGAACACCGGGGAGCTGTTTTTT. Translation gives CASSQGSGASNTGELFF.

This chain connects TRBV6-6 to TRBJ2-1; a weak D match, TRBD2 (6 bases). The V gene lost 6 bases and the J gene lost 4 bases, with 19 bases spanning the gap. The CDR3 totals 16 residues. Germline CDR1 reads MNHNY; CDR2 reads SVGAGI (reference sequence). The CDR3 DNA reads TGTGCCAGCAGCCACGACTTGGCGGGGCAGTACAATGAGCAGTTCTTC. It is translated as CASSHDLAGQYNEQFF.

Details on this clonotype: No conserved phenylalanine or tryptophan ends this CDR3, so it is likely a read error. The chain couples TRBV28 to TRBJ1-6; D may be TRBD1 (5 bases). This CDR3 contains 14 residues. CDR1 and CDR2 from the germline V gene are MDHEN and SYDVKM. Trimming left V 10 bases short and J 4 bases short, with 14 bases between. The DNA of the CDR3 is TGTGCCACCCGGGGGACGCCGTATAATTCACCCCTCCACTCT. Residues: CATRGTPYNSPLHS.

The V gene is TRBV20-1, the J gene TRBJ2-7, with 7 bases identical to TRBD1. The CDR3 length is 14 residues. The V and J ends lost 3 bases and 3 bases, in that order; junction bases with no gene match: 8. In germline, CDR1 is DFQATT, CDR2 SNEGSKA (reference sequence). CDR3: CSASGTAYYYEQYF. The CDR3 DNA is TGCAGTGCTAGCGGGACAGCCTACTACTACGAGCAGTACTTC.

V usage is TRBV29-1 and J usage is TRBJ2-7; perhaps TRBD2 as D (6 bases). The length of the CDR3 is 11 residues. V lost 8 bases to trimming and J lost 6 bases, with 14 bases between them. Germline assignment: CDR1 SQVTM and CDR2 ANQGSEA. The CDR3 sequence is CSLGQGGEQYF. CDR3 coding DNA: TGCAGCCTGGGTCAGGGAGGCGAGCAGTACTTC.

The V call is TRBV20-1, the J call TRBJ2-5; tentative D call: TRBD1 (5 bases). The germline V and J ends were trimmed by 2 bases and 5 bases, with 15 bases remaining between them. The CDR3 has 14 amino acids. Germline CDR1 and CDR2: DFQATT and SNEGSKA (reference sequence). CDR3 bases: TGCAGTGCTAGAACACCTCAGGGTGGCGAGACCCAGTACTTC. Protein sequence: CSARTPQGGETQYF.

The chain combines TRBV6-6 with TRBJ1-1, with a weak D call TRBD1 (6 bases). V dropped 6 bases and J dropped 6 bases, with 17 bases sitting between them. CDR1 and CDR2 (germline): MNHNY, SVGAGI (reference sequence). The CDR3 loop spans 14 amino acids. CDR3 amino acids: CASSPIQGRAEAFF. The CDR3 region has the DNA TGTGCCAGCAGCCCTATACAGGGCAGGGCTGAAGCTTTCTTT.

This clonotype was recorded at least ten times. The chain has TRBV7-8 and TRBJ2-6; D unresolved. This CDR3 has 16 amino acids. The germline V gene has CDR1 SGHVS and CDR2 FQNEAQ. Trimming left V 1 base short and J 4 bases short, with 11 bases between. The CDR3 spells CASSLGPASGANVLTF. The DNA of the CDR3 is TGTGCCAGCAGCTTAGGGCCGGCGTCGGGGGCCAACGTCCTGACTTTC.

V is TRBV5-1 and J is TRBJ2-7; 7 positions match TRBD1. The better agreement between TRBJ2-5 and the DNA end casts doubt on the J call. CDR1 is SGHRS, CDR2 YFSETQ, per germline. This CDR3 contains 16 residues. CDR3 DNA sequence: TGCGCCAGCAGCTTCGGACAGGTTCAGGCTAGAGAGACCCAGTACTTC. Protein product: CASSFGQVQARETQYF.

The chain recombines TRBV2 with TRBJ2-1; D is possibly TRBD2 (7 bases). V dropped 5 bases and J dropped 6 bases, with 14 bases sitting between them. The germline CDR1 and CDR2 sequences are SNHLY and FYNNEI. The CDR3 has 14 residues. Here the CDR3 reads CASSQRGGGNEQFF. The CDR3 DNA reads as TGTGCCAGCAGTCAAAGGGGGGGGGGCAATGAGCAGTTCTTC.

The V call is TRBV15, the J call TRBJ2-3; D not certain. Per the germline V gene, CDR1 is LNHNV and CDR2 is YYDKDF (reference sequence). Trimming took off 0 bases at V and 4 bases at J, with 8 bases between the two ends. This CDR3 region has 14 residues. In DNA form, the CDR3 reads TGTGCCACCAGCAGAGATTTGTCGGCAGATACGCAGTATTTT. It encodes CATSRDLSADTQYF.

About this clonotype itself: A read error may produce the germline difference seen at one junction end. This rearrangement joins TRBV5-1 to TRBJ1-1, with D tentatively TRBD1 (6 bases). Germline values: CDR1 SGHRS, CDR2 YFSETQ. This CDR3 has 15 amino acids. The CDR3 loop reads CASGLSTGMNTEAFF. CDR3 bases: TGCGCCAGCGGCTTGTCCACAGGGATGAACACTGAAGCTTTCTTT.

This sequence joins TRBV13 and TRBJ2-3; 10 bases map to TRBD1. The CDR3 extends over 16 amino acids. J gave up 3 bases and V 2 bases, and 5 bases lay outside the gene matches. Germline V CDR1 and CDR2: PRHDT, FYEKMQ (reference sequence). CDR3 in amino acids: CASSLKTGGPTDTQYF. DNA of the CDR3: TGTGCCAGCAGCTTAAAGACAGGGGGCCCAACAGATACGCAGTATTTT.

The chain is built from TRBV28 and TRBJ2-5; 7 nucleotides agree with TRBD1. The DNA end is a closer match to TRBJ2-7, so the J assignment may be wrong. Germline CDR1 MDHEN, CDR2 SYDVKM. The CDR3 runs to 16 residues. CDR3 sequence: CASSLMRGGIAYEQYF. In DNA form, the CDR3 reads TGTGCCAGCAGTTTAATGAGAGGGGGCATCGCCTACGAGCAGTACTTC.